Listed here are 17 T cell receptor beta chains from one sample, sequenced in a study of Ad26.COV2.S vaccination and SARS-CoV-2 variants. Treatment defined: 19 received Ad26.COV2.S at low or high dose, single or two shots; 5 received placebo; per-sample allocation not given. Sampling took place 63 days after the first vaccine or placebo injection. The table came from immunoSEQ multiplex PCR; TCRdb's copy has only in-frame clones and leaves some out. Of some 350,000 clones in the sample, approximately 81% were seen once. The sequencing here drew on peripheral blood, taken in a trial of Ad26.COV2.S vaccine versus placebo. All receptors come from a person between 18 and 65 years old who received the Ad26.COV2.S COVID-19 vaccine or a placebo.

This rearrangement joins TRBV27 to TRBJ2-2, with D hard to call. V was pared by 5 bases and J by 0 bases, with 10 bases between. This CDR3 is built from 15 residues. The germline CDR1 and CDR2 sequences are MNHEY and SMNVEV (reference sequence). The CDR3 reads CASSVQSSNTGELFF. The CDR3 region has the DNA TGTGCCAGCAGTGTACAGTCTTCGAACACCGGGGAGCTGTTTTTT.

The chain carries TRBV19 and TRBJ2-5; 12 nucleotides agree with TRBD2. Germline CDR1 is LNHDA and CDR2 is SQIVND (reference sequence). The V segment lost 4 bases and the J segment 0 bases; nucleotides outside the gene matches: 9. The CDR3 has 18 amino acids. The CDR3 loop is CASSTGTSGRAYQETQYF. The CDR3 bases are TGTGCCAGTAGTACCGGGACTAGCGGGCGAGCGTACCAAGAGACCCAGTACTTC.

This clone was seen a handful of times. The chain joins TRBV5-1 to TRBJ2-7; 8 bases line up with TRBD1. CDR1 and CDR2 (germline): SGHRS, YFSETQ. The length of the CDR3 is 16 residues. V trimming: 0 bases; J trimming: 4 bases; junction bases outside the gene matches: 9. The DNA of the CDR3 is TGCGCCAGCAGCTTGGCTTCTGGGCAGGGGGCTTACGAGCAGTACTTC. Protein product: CASSLASGQGAYEQYF.

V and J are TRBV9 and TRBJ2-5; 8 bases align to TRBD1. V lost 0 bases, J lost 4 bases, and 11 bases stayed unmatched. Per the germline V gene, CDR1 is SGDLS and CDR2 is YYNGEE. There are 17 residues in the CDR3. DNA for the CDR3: TGTGCCAGCAGCGTAGCTTCGGACAGGGACGTGAGAGAGACCCAGTACTTC. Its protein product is CASSVASDRDVRETQYF.

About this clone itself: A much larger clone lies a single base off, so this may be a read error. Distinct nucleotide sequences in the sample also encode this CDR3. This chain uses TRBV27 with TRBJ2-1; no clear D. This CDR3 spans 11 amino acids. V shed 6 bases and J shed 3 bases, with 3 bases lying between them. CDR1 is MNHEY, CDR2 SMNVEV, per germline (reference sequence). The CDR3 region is CASSLYNEQFF. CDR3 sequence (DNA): TGTGCCAGCAGCCTCTACAATGAGCAGTTCTTC.

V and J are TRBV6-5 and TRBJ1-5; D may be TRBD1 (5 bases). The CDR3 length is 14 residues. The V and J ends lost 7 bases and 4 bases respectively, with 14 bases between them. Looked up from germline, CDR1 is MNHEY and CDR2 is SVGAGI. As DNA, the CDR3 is TGTGCCAGCACCAAGATGGCAGGGAATCAGCCCCAGCATTTT. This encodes CASTKMAGNQPQHF.

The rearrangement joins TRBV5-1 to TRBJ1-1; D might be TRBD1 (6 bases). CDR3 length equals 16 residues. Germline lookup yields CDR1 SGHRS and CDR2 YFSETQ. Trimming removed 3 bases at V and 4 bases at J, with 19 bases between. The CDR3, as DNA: TGCGCCAGCAGCTCGGATGGAATGGGGGGCGGCACTGAAGCTTTCTTT. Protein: CASSSDGMGGGTEAFF.

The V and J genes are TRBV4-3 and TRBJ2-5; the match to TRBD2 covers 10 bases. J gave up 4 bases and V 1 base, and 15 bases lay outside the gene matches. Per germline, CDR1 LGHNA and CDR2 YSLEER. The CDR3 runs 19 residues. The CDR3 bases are TGCGCCAGCAGCCAAGGGTCAAAGGGAGCGGGGGGGCCCAGAGAGACCCAGTACTTC. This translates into CASSQGSKGAGGPRETQYF.

CDR3 sequence: CASSLHPPGQGRTGELFF. The CDR3 DNA reads TGTGCCAGCAGTTTACATCCTCCCGGTCAGGGAAGGACCGGGGAGCTGTTTTTT. The chain recombines TRBV6-4 with TRBJ2-2; D is perhaps TRBD1 (5 bases). CDR1 is MRHNA and CDR2 is SNTAGT in the germline V gene. The V and J ends lost 5 bases and 5 bases respectively, with 24 bases between them. The CDR3 runs 18 residues.

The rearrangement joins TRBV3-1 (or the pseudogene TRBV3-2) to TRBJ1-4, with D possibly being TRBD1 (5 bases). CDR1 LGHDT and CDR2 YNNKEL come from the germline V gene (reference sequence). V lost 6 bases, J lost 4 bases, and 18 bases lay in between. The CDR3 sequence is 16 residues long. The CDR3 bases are TGTGCCAGCAGGCAGAGGAGGGGCGGTAATAATGAAAAACTGTTTTTT. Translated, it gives CASRQRRGGNNEKLFF.

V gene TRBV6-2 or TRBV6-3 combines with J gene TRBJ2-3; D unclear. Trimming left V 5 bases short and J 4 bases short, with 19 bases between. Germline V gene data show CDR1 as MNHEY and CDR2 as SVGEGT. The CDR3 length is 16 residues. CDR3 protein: CASSRTGPELADTQYF. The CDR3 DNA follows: TGTGCCAGCAGTCGAACCGGGCCAGAGCTCGCAGATACGCAGTATTTT.

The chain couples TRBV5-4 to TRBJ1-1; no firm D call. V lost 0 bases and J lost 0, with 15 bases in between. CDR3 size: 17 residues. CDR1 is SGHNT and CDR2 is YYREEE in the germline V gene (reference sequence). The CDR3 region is CASSLAPMGLMNTEAFF. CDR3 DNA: TGTGCCAGCAGCTTGGCGCCAATGGGGTTAATGAACACTGAAGCTTTCTTT.

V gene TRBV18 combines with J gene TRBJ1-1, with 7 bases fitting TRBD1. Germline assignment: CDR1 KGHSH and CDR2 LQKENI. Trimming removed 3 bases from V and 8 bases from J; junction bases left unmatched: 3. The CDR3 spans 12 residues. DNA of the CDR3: TGTGCCAGCTCACCTGGGACAGACGAAGCTTTCTTT. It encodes CASSPGTDEAFF.

CDR3 loop: CASSLSQGPTYEQYF. CDR3 coding DNA: TGTGCCAGCAGCTTATCACAGGGGCCCACCTACGAGCAGTACTTC. This chain uses TRBV7-9 with TRBJ2-7; 7 bases match TRBD1. Germline V gives CDR1 SEHNR, CDR2 FQNEAQ (reference sequence). The V segment lost 2 bases and the J segment 2 bases; nucleotides outside the gene matches: 6. This CDR3 contains 15 residues.

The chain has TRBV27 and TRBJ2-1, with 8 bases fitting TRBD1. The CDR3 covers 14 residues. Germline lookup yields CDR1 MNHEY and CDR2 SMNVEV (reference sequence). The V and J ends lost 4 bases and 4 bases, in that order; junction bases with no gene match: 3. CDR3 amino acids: CASSSGQGYNEQFF. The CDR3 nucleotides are TGTGCCAGCAGTTCTGGACAGGGATACAATGAGCAGTTCTTC.

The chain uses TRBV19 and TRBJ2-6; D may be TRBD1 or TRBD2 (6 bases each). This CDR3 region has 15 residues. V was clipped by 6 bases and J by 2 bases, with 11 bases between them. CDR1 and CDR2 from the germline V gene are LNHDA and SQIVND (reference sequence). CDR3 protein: CASSVGGTGANVLTF. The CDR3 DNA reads TGTGCCAGTAGCGTAGGGGGGACTGGGGCCAACGTCCTGACTTTC.

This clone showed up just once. CDR3 sequence: CASRYRDVFYEQFF. The DNA of the CDR3 is TGTGCCAGCAGATACAGGGACGTTTTCTATGAGCAGTTCTTC. The chain links TRBV27 to TRBJ2-1; TRBD1 might be the D (6 bases). V dropped 6 bases and J dropped 8 bases, with 17 bases sitting between them. Looked up from germline, CDR1 is MNHEY and CDR2 is SMNVEV (reference sequence). This CDR3 contains 14 residues.